The rows below give T cell receptor beta chains drawn from one sample of a study of CD8 T cells in Susac syndrome. In TCRdb, the immunoSEQ multiplex PCR reads were re-called with MiXCR into one record per CDR3 protein. This sample has under 150,000 distinct CDR3 sequences, with more than 85% found just once. Sequencing was carried out using CD4+ T cells from PBMCs. The origin of the receptors is a human donor with Susac syndrome. CDR3s include the opening cysteine and the closing phenylalanine or tryptophan. D genes are given only for firm matches. Clone size, where shown, is once, few, many, or a class for clones that have expanded.

V gene	D gene	clone size	J gene	CDR3 protein	CDR3 DNA
TRBV6-5	-	-	TRBJ2-1	CASSYDPQRGANYNEQFF	TGTGCCAGCAGTTACGATCCCCAACGCGGGGCAAACTACAATGAGCAGTTCTTC
TRBV12-3/TRBV12-4	-	-	TRBJ2-4	CASSRGQGKNIQYF	TGTGCCAGCAGTCGTGGTCAGGGCAAAAACATTCAGTACTTC
TRBV6-2/TRBV6-3	-	-	TRBJ1-5	CASSYSSVYQPQHF	TGTGCCAGCAGTTACTCGAGCGTCTATCAGCCCCAGCATTTT
TRBV19	-	-	TRBJ1-1	CASSNRVAEAFF	TGTGCCAGTAGTAACAGGGTTGCTGAAGCTTTCTTT
TRBV30	TRBD1	-	TRBJ1-1	CAWSKRQGTRNTEAFF	TGTGCCTGGAGTAAAAGACAGGGGACGAGGAACACTGAAGCTTTCTTT
TRBV20-1	-	-	TRBJ2-7	CSARVRGYEQYF	TGCAGTGCTAGAGTACGAGGGTACGAGCAGTACTTC
TRBV12-3/TRBV12-4	-	-	TRBJ1-5	CASRLQGGGQPQHF	TGTGCCAGCAGACTACAGGGAGGAGGTCAGCCCCAGCATTTT
TRBV7-9	-	-	TRBJ2-7	CASSLMSYEQYF	TGTGCCAGCAGCTTAATGTCCTACGAGCAGTACTTC
TRBV6-5	-	-	TRBJ1-2	CASRNRNYGYTF	TGTGCCAGCAGAAACAGAAACTATGGCTACACCTTC
TRBV20-1	TRBD1	-	TRBJ1-3	CSANRDSSGNTIYF	TGCAGTGCTAACCGGGACAGCTCTGGAAACACCATATATTTT
TRBV4-3	-	-	TRBJ2-7	CASKADPALGEQYF	TGCGCCAGCAAGGCGGACCCAGCTCTAGGTGAGCAGTACTTC
TRBV30	-	-	TRBJ2-7	CAWNKSPLSGEQYF	TGTGCCTGGAATAAGAGCCCGTTAAGTGGCGAGCAGTACTTC
TRBV18	TRBD2	-	TRBJ2-5	CASSPGTSGSGGETQYF	TGTGCCAGCTCACCCGGGACTAGCGGGAGTGGCGGAGAGACCCAGTACTTC
TRBV20-1	TRBD1	-	TRBJ2-5	CSAPNRGQGETQYF	TGCAGTGCCCCCAACAGGGGGCAGGGGGAGACCCAGTACTTC
TRBV30	-	-	TRBJ2-7	CAWSIRSSHEQYF	TGTGCCTGGAGTATCAGGTCCTCCCACGAGCAGTACTTC
TRBV9	TRBD2	-	TRBJ2-7	CASSPKGLAGVAYEQYF	TGTGCCAGCAGCCCGAAGGGACTAGCGGGAGTGGCGTACGAGCAGTACTTC
TRBV5-6	TRBD1	-	TRBJ2-5	CASSSRDRGQETQYF	TGTGCCAGCAGCTCAAGGGACAGGGGACAAGAGACCCAGTACTTC
TRBV12-3/TRBV12-4	-	once	TRBJ2-7	CASSLGTPNAYEQYF	TGTGCCAGCAGCCTAGGGACCCCCAATGCCTACGAGCAGTACTTC
TRBV20-1	-	-	TRBJ1-1	CSALRAMNTEAFF	TGCAGTGCTCTTAGGGCTATGAACACTGAAGCTTTCTTT
TRBV20-1	-	-	TRBJ1-3	CSASLGASGNTIYF	TGCAGTGCTAGCCTGGGGGCCTCTGGAAACACCATATATTTT
TRBV6-2/TRBV6-3	TRBD2	-	TRBJ2-1	CASSTTGLAAPRKFF	TGTGCCAGCAGTACGACAGGACTAGCGGCCCCAAGGAAGTTCTTC
TRBV15	TRBD2	-	TRBJ2-5	CATSRGGQETQYF	TGTGCCACCAGCCGCGGGGGGCAAGAGACCCAGTACTTC
TRBV28	-	-	TRBJ2-1	CASSWGLGEQFF	TGTGCCAGCAGTTGGGGGCTGGGTGAGCAGTTCTTC
TRBV20-1	TRBD1	-	TRBJ1-2	CITTGAHYGYTF	TGCATAACGACAGGGGCACACTATGGCTACACCTTC
TRBV9	TRBD2	-	TRBJ2-3	CASSGSGGRHTDTQYF	TGTGCCAGCAGCGGGAGCGGGGGTCGTCACACAGATACGCAGTATTTT
TRBV2	TRBD2	-	TRBJ2-7	CASRGGSSYEQYF	TGTGCCAGCCGCGGGGGGAGCTCCTACGAGCAGTACTTC
TRBV4-1	-	-	TRBJ2-7	CASSQGAGVGSYEQYF	TGCGCCAGCAGCCAAGGAGCGGGCGTTGGCTCCTACGAGCAGTACTTC
TRBV5-1	-	-	TRBJ1-2	CASSPPNTYGYTF	TGCGCCAGCAGCCCCCCCAATACGTATGGCTACACCTTC
TRBV7-9	-	-	TRBJ1-1	CASSPSGQGKAFF	TGTGCCAGCAGCCCAAGTGGGCAGGGGAAGGCTTTCTTT
TRBV5-1	-	-	TRBJ2-3	CASSFTGGPTDTQYF	TGCGCCAGCAGCTTTACGGGGGGCCCCACAGATACGCAGTATTTT
TRBV11-2	-	-	TRBJ1-1	CASSPEGSAGVNTEAFF	TGTGCCAGCAGCCCAGAGGGTTCCGCAGGAGTTAACACTGAAGCTTTCTTT
TRBV15	-	-	TRBJ2-7	CATSRGAVSSYEQYF	TGTGCCACCAGCAGAGGAGCGGTTAGCTCCTACGAGCAGTACTTC
TRBV5-6	TRBD2	-	TRBJ2-3	CASSWTSATDTQYF	TGTGCCAGCAGCTGGACTAGCGCTACAGATACGCAGTATTTT
TRBV18	TRBD1	-	TRBJ1-6	CASSTSGTANSPLHF	TGTGCCAGCTCAACCTCCGGGACAGCAAATTCACCCCTCCACTTT
TRBV2	TRBD1	once	TRBJ1-2	CASRVGGGNYGYTF	TGTGCCAGCAGGGTTGGAGGGGGCAACTATGGCTACACCTTC
TRBV28	-	-	TRBJ2-4	CASRPPASGIQYF	TGTGCCAGCAGGCCCCCGGCCTCGGGCATTCAGTACTTC
TRBV20-1	TRBD1	-	TRBJ2-7	CSAEVDRGTYEQYF	TGCAGTGCTGAAGTTGACAGGGGAACCTACGAGCAGTACTTC
TRBV20-1	-	-	TRBJ2-7	CSGTRAGTYEQYF	TGCAGTGGGACCCGGGCGGGGACCTACGAGCAGTACTTC
TRBV7-9	-	-	TRBJ2-5	CASSPGGAQNAQYF	TGTGCCAGCAGCCCAGGGGGGGCGCAGAATGCCCAGTACTTC
TRBV19	-	-	TRBJ1-5	CATREGTYGLGPQHF	TGTGCCACCAGGGAGGGGACGTACGGCCTGGGGCCCCAGCATTTT
TRBV20-1	TRBD2	-	TRBJ2-5	CSARDQASGRQETQYF	TGCAGTGCTAGAGATCAGGCTAGCGGGAGACAAGAGACCCAGTACTTC
TRBV29-1	-	-	TRBJ2-7	CSVEVGGYEQYF	TGCAGCGTTGAGGTCGGCGGCTACGAGCAGTACTTC
TRBV18	TRBD1	-	TRBJ2-7	CASSPNGQGASPHEQYF	TGTGCCAGCTCACCTAATGGACAGGGGGCCTCTCCCCACGAGCAGTACTTC
TRBV12-3/TRBV12-4	-	-	TRBJ1-1	CASSLWENTEAFF	TGTGCCAGCAGTTTATGGGAAAACACTGAAGCTTTCTTT